The 25 T cell receptor beta chains below come from one sample, sequenced in a study of T cells in Graves' hyperthyroidism and ophthalmopathy. RNA transcripts were the template for amplifying TCR beta CDR3 regions. The TCR CDR3 first-round RT-PCR relied on the HTBI primer set. TCRdb itself ran the multiplex PCR reads through MiXCR, one entry per CDR3 protein. The sample lists approximately 630,000 distinct CDR3 sequences, 15% to 20% occurring once. Sequenced: blood. All receptors derive from a woman aged 25-40 years with Graves' hyperthyroidism.

Only one count was recorded for this clonotype. V is TRBV7-3 and J is TRBJ2-2; D might be TRBD2 (6 bases). Germline V lookup: CDR1 SGHTA, CDR2 FQGTGA. The CDR3 is 15 amino acids. Trimming removed 5 bases at V and 4 bases at J, with 14 bases between. The CDR3 protein is CASSHRDSGTGELFF. CDR3 bases: TGTGCCAGCAGCCACCGGGACTCCGGCACCGGGGAGCTGTTTTTT.

Comments on this clonotype: This may come from a read error, since a much larger clone is one base off. The rearrangement links TRBV27 to TRBJ1-2; 7 bases align to TRBD1. Germline V CDR1 and CDR2: MNHEY, SMNVEV (reference sequence). The V gene end was trimmed by 3 bases and the J gene end by 7 bases; junction bases not matched to a gene: 8. The CDR3 is made up of 14 amino acids. This CDR3 reads CASSFGTASCGYTF. CDR3 bases: TGTGCCAGCAGTTTCGGGACAGCCTCTTGTGGCTACACCTTC.

This clonotype was detected a few times. V is TRBV28 and J is TRBJ1-5; perhaps TRBD1 as D (6 bases). The V gene's germline CDR1 is MDHEN and CDR2 SYDVKM. V shed 6 bases and J shed 2 bases, with 14 bases lying between them. The CDR3 loop spans 15 amino acids. The CDR3 is CASRLGQRGNQPQHF. DNA of the CDR3: TGTGCCAGCAGACTCGGACAGAGAGGCAATCAGCCCCAGCATTTT.

This clonotype was recorded a few times. The chain employs TRBV11-3 and TRBJ2-1; perhaps TRBD2 as D (5 bases). The V and J ends lost 5 bases and 5 bases respectively, with 19 bases between them. The CDR3 contains 16 residues. Germline V CDR1 and CDR2: SGHNT, YENEEA. CDR3 loop: CASSPETGYTNNEQFF. CDR3 bases: TGTGCCAGCAGCCCCGAAACGGGATACACCAACAATGAGCAGTTCTTC.

Many counts were recorded for this clonotype. CDR3 loop: CASSLERYTEAFF. The CDR3 nucleotides read TGTGCCAGCAGCTTAGAAAGGTACACTGAAGCTTTCTTT. The chain has TRBV11-2 and TRBJ1-1; no firm D call. V was shortened by 0 bases and J by 3 bases, with 5 bases between the two germline ends. Germline CDR1 is SGHAT and CDR2 is FQNNGV. This CDR3 is built from 13 residues.

This chain uses TRBV9 with TRBJ2-1; no reliable D call. Germline V CDR1 and CDR2: SGDLS, YYNGEE. CDR3 length: 16 amino acids. V lost 0 bases to trimming and J lost 8 bases, with 18 bases between them. In DNA form, the CDR3 reads TGTGCCAGCAGCGTAGAGGGTGAGTTTCGCTGGTATGAGCAGTTCTTC. Residues: CASSVEGEFRWYEQFF.

The J gene is TRBJ2-1, the V gene TRBV27, with 10 bases that match TRBD2. The CDR3 is 13 amino acids. V shed 5 bases, J shed 13 bases, and the junction held 8 bases outside the gene matches. Germline V gene sequence: CDR1 MNHEY, CDR2 SMNVEV (reference sequence). This chain's CDR3 is CASSPSGGGQQFF. CDR3 bases: TGTGCCAGCAGTCCGAGCGGGGGGGGTCAACAGTTCTTC.

On this clonotype itself: The junction and the germline gene differ at one end; a read error may be behind it. The chain combines TRBV4-1 with TRBJ1-6; a possible D gene is TRBD1 (5 bases). CDR1 and CDR2 (germline): MGHRA, YSYEKL. CDR3 length equals 17 residues. The CDR3 spells CASSQDRTLGNNSPLHF. DNA for the CDR3: TGTGCCAGCAGCCAAGATCGGACACTCGGGAATAATTCACCCCTCCACTTT.

This chain joins TRBV20-1 and TRBJ2-1; D gene unclear. The CDR3 sequence is 12 residues long. Deletions cut 4 bases from V and 6 bases from J, with 10 bases between. Germline lookup yields CDR1 DFQATT and CDR2 SNEGSKA (reference sequence). The CDR3 DNA reads as TGCAGTGCTAAGGTGCCCCCCAATGAGCAGTTCTTC. Translating gives CSAKVPPNEQFF.

This chain uses TRBV7-2 with TRBJ1-5; D remains ambiguous. The CDR3 length is 12 residues. The V end lost 5 bases, the J end lost 4 bases, and 6 bases lay between the germline ends. The germline V gene has CDR1 SGHTA and CDR2 FQGNSA. The CDR3 DNA reads as TGTGCCAGCAGCGGGATTAATCAGCCCCAGCATTTT. Protein product: CASSGINQPQHF. The whole variable domain, remainder taken from reference TRBV7-2 and TRBJ1-5, is GAGVSQSPSNKVTEKGKDVELRCDPISGHTALYWYRQSLGQGLEFLIYFQGNSAPDKSGLPSDRFSAERTGGSVSTLTIQRTQQEDSAVYLCASSGINQPQHFGDGTRLSIL.

This clonotype was observed many times. The V gene is TRBV7-2, the J gene TRBJ1-5; D not resolved. Germline V gene lookup returns CDR1 SGHTA and CDR2 FQGNSA. Trimming removed 5 bases from V and 0 bases from J, with 11 bases in between. This CDR3 is 15 amino acids long. The CDR3 DNA is TGTGCCAGCAGCCGAGACTCGGTTAGCAATCAGCCCCAGCATTTT. The encoded protein is CASSRDSVSNQPQHF.

This clonotype was detected many times. The rearrangement links TRBV3-1 to TRBJ2-1, with unresolved D. Trimming cost V 5 bases and J 2 bases, with 10 bases left between them. The CDR3 runs 14 residues. Germline lookup yields CDR1 LGHDT and CDR2 YNNKEL (reference sequence). The CDR3 is CASSSESTYNEQFF. For the CDR3, the DNA is TGTGCCAGCAGCTCTGAGTCCACCTACAATGAGCAGTTCTTC.

V and J are TRBV27 and TRBJ1-6; D is unclear. Looked up from germline, CDR1 is MNHEY and CDR2 is SMNVEV (reference sequence). Trimming left V 3 bases short and J 7 bases short, with 16 bases between. The CDR3 totals 16 residues. CDR3 amino acids: CASSFNFGRRNSPLHF. Here the CDR3 DNA reads TGTGCCAGCAGTTTCAACTTTGGGCGTAGAAATTCACCCCTCCACTTT.

This clonotype was recorded at least ten times. This sequence joins TRBV5-1 and TRBJ2-1; 8 bases are a match to TRBD2. V was pared by 0 bases and J by 4 bases, with 6 bases of the junction left unmatched. The CDR3 runs to 16 residues. Germline V gene sequence: CDR1 SGHRS, CDR2 YFSETQ. This CDR3 is CASSLVALADYNEQFF. The DNA for the CDR3 is TGCGCCAGCAGCTTGGTGGCACTAGCGGATTACAATGAGCAGTTCTTC.

This clonotype occurred many times. The chain has TRBV28 and TRBJ2-7, with TRBD1 identical over 8 bases. CDR3 size: 17 residues. The germline V gene has CDR1 MDHEN and CDR2 SYDVKM. Unmatched junction bases numbered 17, after V lost 5 bases and J lost 5 bases. The CDR3 loop reads CASSTDRGSPSLNEQYF. CDR3 nucleotides: TGTGCCAGCAGTACCGACAGGGGTTCCCCCTCATTGAACGAGCAGTACTTC. Looking up the rest from reference TRBV28 and TRBJ2-7 gives the full variable domain: DVKVTQSSRYLVKRTGEKVFLECVQDMDHENMFWYRQDPGLGLRLIYFSYDVKMKEKGDIPEGYSVSREKKERFSLILESASTNQTSMYLCASSTDRGSPSLNEQYFGPGTRLTVT.

This clonotype has ten or more counts. The CDR3 reads CASSQQGHNSPLHF. CDR3 bases: TGTGCCAGCAGCCAACAGGGTCATAATTCACCCCTCCACTTT. The rearrangement joins TRBV3-1 to TRBJ1-6; the D gene is possibly TRBD1 (5 bases). The germline gives CDR1 LGHDT, CDR2 YNNKEL (reference sequence). The CDR3 length is 14 residues. V lost 2 bases, J lost 5 bases, and 7 bases lay in between.

This clonotype came up many times. This chain connects TRBV7-2 to TRBJ2-1; D unclear. Germline values: CDR1 SGHTA, CDR2 FQGNSA. The V gene lost 7 bases and the J gene lost 6 bases, with 7 bases spanning the gap. This CDR3 spans 11 amino acids. The CDR3 spells CASTSSNEQFF. DNA of the CDR3: TGTGCCAGCACTAGTTCCAATGAGCAGTTCTTC.

The chain joins TRBV19 to TRBJ2-1; 9 nucleotides align to TRBD2. The trim removed 5 bases at V and 3 bases at J, leaving 8 bases unmatched. The CDR3 totals 16 residues. Germline loops: CDR1 LNHDA, CDR2 SQIVND (reference sequence). CDR3 amino acids: CASSPPPSGIYNEQFF. The CDR3 nucleotides read TGTGCCAGTAGTCCCCCCCCTAGCGGGATCTACAATGAGCAGTTCTTC.

This clonotype was seen repeatedly, ten times or more. This chain links TRBV29-1 with TRBJ2-3; D uncertain. V was shortened by 4 bases and J by 5 bases, with 7 bases between the two germline ends. CDR3 length equals 11 residues. From germline, CDR1 is SQVTM and CDR2 ANQGSEA. CDR3 bases: TGCAGCGTTGGAGGAGTAGATACGCAGTATTTT. This codes for CSVGGVDTQYF.

This clonotype was recorded at least ten times. The chain carries TRBV5-1 and TRBJ2-7; D perhaps matches TRBD2 (5 bases). The CDR3 is 14 amino acids. Between the trimmed V and J ends, which lost 0 bases and 5 bases, there was a span of 12 bases. Germline V gene data show CDR1 as SGHRS and CDR2 as YFSETQ. CDR3 coding DNA: TGCGCCAGCAGCTTGGCCGGGATTCGCCACGAGCAGTACTTC. Protein: CASSLAGIRHEQYF.

This clonotype was seen ten or more times. The chain combines TRBV2 with TRBJ1-1, with D perhaps matching TRBD1 (6 bases). With 5 bases removed from V and 1 base from J, the gap between germline ends came to 11 bases. CDR3 length: 14 residues. Looked up from germline, CDR1 is SNHLY and CDR2 is FYNNEI. The CDR3 loop is CASSYRTANTEAFF. The CDR3 region has the DNA TGTGCCAGCAGTTATCGGACAGCGAACACTGAAGCTTTCTTT. Full variable domain (remainder filled in from reference TRBV2 and TRBJ1-1): EPEVTQTPSHQVTQMGQEVILRCVPISNHLYFYWYRQILGQKVEFLVSFYNNEISEKSEIFDDQFSVERPDGSNFTLKIRSTKLEDSAMYFCASSYRTANTEAFFGQGTRLTVV.

V usage is TRBV7-9 and J usage is TRBJ2-2; TRBD2 matches 13 bases. This CDR3 has 17 residues. From germline, CDR1 is SEHNR and CDR2 FQNEAQ (reference sequence). The ends lost 1 base at V and 5 bases at J; junction bases unmatched: 4. In nucleotides, the CDR3 is TGTGCCAGCAGCTTAGGACTAGCGGGAGGTGCGACCGGGGAGCTGTTTTTT. Protein: CASSLGLAGGATGELFF.

Only a few counts were recorded for this clonotype. The gene calls are TRBV29-1 and TRBJ1-3; D perhaps matches TRBD1 (6 bases). Trimming left V 1 base short and J 0 bases short, with 16 bases between. The germline gives CDR1 SQVTM, CDR2 ANQGSEA. CDR3 size: 17 residues. This chain's CDR3 is CSVEGLMDRTSGNTIYF. The CDR3 DNA is TGCAGCGTTGAAGGTCTAATGGACAGAACCTCTGGAAACACCATATATTTT.

In its sample, this clonotype was seen many times. The chain joins TRBV24-1 to TRBJ2-3; 9 bases agree with TRBD2. The length of the CDR3 is 16 residues. V lost 5 bases to trimming and J lost 0 bases; unmatched junction nucleotides: 5. The germline V gene has CDR1 KGHDR and CDR2 SFDVKD. For the CDR3, the DNA is TGTGCCACCAGTGGCGGGAGCGGGAGGAGCACAGATACGCAGTATTTT. Amino acid sequence: CATSGGSGRSTDTQYF.

This clonotype was counted at least ten times. The V call is TRBV20-1, the J call TRBJ1-6; D is perhaps TRBD1 (5 bases). Trimming cost V 6 bases and J 12 bases, with 18 bases left between them. This CDR3 has 13 amino acids. Germline assignment: CDR1 DFQATT and CDR2 SNEGSKA (reference sequence). CDR3 loop: CSAKRRGSEPLHF. In DNA, the CDR3 is TGCAGTGCCAAGAGACGGGGGTCGGAACCCCTCCACTTT.